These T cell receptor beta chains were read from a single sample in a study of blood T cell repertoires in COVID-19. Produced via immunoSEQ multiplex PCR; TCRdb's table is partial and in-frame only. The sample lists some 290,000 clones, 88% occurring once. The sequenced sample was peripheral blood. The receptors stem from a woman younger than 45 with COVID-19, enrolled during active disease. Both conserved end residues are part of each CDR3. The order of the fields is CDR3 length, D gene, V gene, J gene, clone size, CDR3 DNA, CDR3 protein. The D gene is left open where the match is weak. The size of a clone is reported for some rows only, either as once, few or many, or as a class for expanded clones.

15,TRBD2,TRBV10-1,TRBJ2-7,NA,TGCGCCAGCAGTCAACTAGCGGGTTCAGCCTACGAGCAGTACTTC,CASSQLAGSAYEQYF
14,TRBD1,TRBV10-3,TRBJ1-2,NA,TGTGCCATCAGATACGAGGGACAGATCTATGGCTACACCTTC,CAIRYEGQIYGYTF
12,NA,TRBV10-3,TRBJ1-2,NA,TGTGCCATCAGTGAAGTCGGGGATGGCTACACCTTC,CAISEVGDGYTF
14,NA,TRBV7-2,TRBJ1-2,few,TGTGCCAGCAGCTTTTCCAGGGATTTCGATGGCTACACCTTC,CASSFSRDFDGYTF
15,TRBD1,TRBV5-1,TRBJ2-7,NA,TGCGCCAGCAGGTTGACTCCGGGACAGCTCTACGAGCAGTACTTC,CASRLTPGQLYEQYF
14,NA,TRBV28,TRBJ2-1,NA,TGTGCCAGCAGTTTATCACTGGTTTACAATGAGCAGTTCTTC,CASSLSLVYNEQFF
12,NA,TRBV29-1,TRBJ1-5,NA,TGCAGCGTTGGTCATAGCAATCAGCCCCAGCATTTT,CSVGHSNQPQHF
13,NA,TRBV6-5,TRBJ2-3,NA,TGTGCCAGCAGTTACTCCAGGGCGGATACGCAGTATTTT,CASSYSRADTQYF
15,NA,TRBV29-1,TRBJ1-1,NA,TGCAGCGTTGACGCCGGCGGGGGGGCCGGCACTGAAGCTTTCTTT,CSVDAGGGAGTEAFF
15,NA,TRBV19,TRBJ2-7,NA,TGTGCCAGTAGTACCCATTTAGCGTTGGGCTACGAGCAGTACTTC,CASSTHLALGYEQYF
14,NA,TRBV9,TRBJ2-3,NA,TGTGCCAGCAGCGTAGGGAGAGGCACAGATACGCAGTATTTT,CASSVGRGTDTQYF
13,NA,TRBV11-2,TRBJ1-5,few,TGTGCCAGCAGCTTAGGGCGGGCTACGCCCCAGCATTTT,CASSLGRATPQHF
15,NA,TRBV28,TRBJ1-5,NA,TGTGCCAGCAGGGCGAATGGGGCACCCGGTCAGCCCCAGCATTTT,CASRANGAPGQPQHF
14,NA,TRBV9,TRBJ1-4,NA,TGTGCCAGCAGCACCACAGGGTCTAATGAAAAACTGTTTTTT,CASSTTGSNEKLFF
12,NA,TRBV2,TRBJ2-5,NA,TGTGCCAGCAGTGTTCGAGGGGAGACCCAGTACTTC,CASSVRGETQYF
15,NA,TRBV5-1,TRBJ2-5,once,TGCGCCAGCAGCGCTGGGACTCCCCAGGGAGAGACCCAGTACTTC,CASSAGTPQGETQYF
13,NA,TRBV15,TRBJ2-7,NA,TGTGCCACCAGCCCCAACGCGGCCTACGAGCAGTACTTC,CATSPNAAYEQYF
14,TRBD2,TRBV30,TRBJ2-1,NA,TGTGCCTGGAGTATCGGCGGGGGATACAATGAGCAGTTCTTC,CAWSIGGGYNEQFF
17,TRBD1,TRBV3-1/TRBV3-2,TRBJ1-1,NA,TGTGCCAGCAGCCCGGGGGAGGCGGGACAGGGGTACACTGAAGCTTTCTTT,CASSPGEAGQGYTEAFF
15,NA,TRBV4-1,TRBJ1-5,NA,TGCGCCAGCAGCGCTCGGTCTTATAGCAATCAGCCCCAGCATTTT,CASSARSYSNQPQHF
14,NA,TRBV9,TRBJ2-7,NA,TGTGCCAGCAGCGTAGACGAGGGAGGCTACGAGCAGTACTTC,CASSVDEGGYEQYF
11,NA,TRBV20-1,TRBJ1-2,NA,TGCAGTGCTAGAGCGGGAGATGGCTACACCTTC,CSARAGDGYTF
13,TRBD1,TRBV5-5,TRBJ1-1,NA,TGTGCCAGCAGCTTGGCCGGGACAGTGAGTGCTTTCTTT,CASSLAGTVSAFF
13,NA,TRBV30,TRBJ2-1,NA,TGTGCCTGCAAACAAGGACTCTACAATGAGCAGTTCTTC,CACKQGLYNEQFF
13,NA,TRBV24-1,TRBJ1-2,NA,TGTGCCACCAGTGACCTCAGGGCACATGGCTACACCTTC,CATSDLRAHGYTF
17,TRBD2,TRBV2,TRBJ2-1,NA,TGTGCCAGCAACGTCGGACTAGCGGGAGCGAACTACAATGAGCAGTTCTTC,CASNVGLAGANYNEQFF
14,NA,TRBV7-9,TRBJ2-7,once,TGTGCCAGCAGCCCTAGTGCAGGGACCTACGAGCAGTACTTC,CASSPSAGTYEQYF
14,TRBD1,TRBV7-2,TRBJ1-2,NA,TGTGCCAGCAGCTTAGACAGGGGATACTATGGCTACACCTTC,CASSLDRGYYGYTF
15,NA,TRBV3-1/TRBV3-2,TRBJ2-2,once,TGTGCCAGCAGCCACATCGGCAGGGACACCGGGGAGCTGTTTTTT,CASSHIGRDTGELFF
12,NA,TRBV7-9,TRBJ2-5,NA,TGTGCCAGCCGACGGCTGAGGGAGACCCAGTACTTC,CASRRLRETQYF
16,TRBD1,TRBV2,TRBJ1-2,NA,TGTGCCAGCAGTGAAGCGCTTAGGGGGCGCGACTATGGCTACACCTTC,CASSEALRGRDYGYTF
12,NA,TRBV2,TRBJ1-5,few,TGTGCCAGCAGTGGGAGCGGTCAGCCCCAGCATTTT,CASSGSGQPQHF
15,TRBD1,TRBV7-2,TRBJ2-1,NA,TGTGCCAGCAGCTCGGACAGGGGGTCGTACAATGAGCAGTTCTTC,CASSSDRGSYNEQFF
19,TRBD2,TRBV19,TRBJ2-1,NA,TGTGCCAGTAGTACGCTAACTAGCGGGAGCGGACTGATATACAATGAGCAGTTCTTC,CASSTLTSGSGLIYNEQFF
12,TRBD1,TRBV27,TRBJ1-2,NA,TGTGCCAGCAGGGGGACAGGGGATGGCTACACCTTC,CASRGTGDGYTF
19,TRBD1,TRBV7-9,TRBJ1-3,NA,TGTGCCAGCAGCCATACTACCGGGACAGGGGTCCTCTCTGGAAACACCATATATTTT,CASSHTTGTGVLSGNTIYF
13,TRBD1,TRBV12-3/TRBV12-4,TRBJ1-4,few,TGTGCCAGCAAGACAGGGGTTGGTGAAAAACTGTTTTTT,CASKTGVGEKLFF
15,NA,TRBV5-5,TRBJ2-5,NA,TGTGCCAGCAGCTTGGAGGTCAGCGGTGGGGAGACCCAGTACTTC,CASSLEVSGGETQYF
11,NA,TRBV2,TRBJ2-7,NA,TGTGCCAGCAGTGAGTACTACGAGCAGTACTTC,CASSEYYEQYF
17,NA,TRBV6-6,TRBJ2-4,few,TGTGCCAGCAGTCCTTTTAGGGGGGGCAAGGGCAAAAACATTCAGTACTTC,CASSPFRGGKGKNIQYF
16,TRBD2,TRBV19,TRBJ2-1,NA,TGTGCCAGTAGTATCGCGGTCCTAGCGGGTTACTTTGAGCAGTTCTTC,CASSIAVLAGYFEQFF
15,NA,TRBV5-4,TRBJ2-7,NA,TGTGCCAGCAGCTCGTCGACTCGGAGCTCCTACGAGCAGTACTTC,CASSSSTRSSYEQYF
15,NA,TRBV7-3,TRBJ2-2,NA,TGTGCCAGCAGCCCCAGGGGAGCGGTCACCGGGGAGCTGTTTTTT,CASSPRGAVTGELFF
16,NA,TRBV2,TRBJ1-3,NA,TGTGCCTCCCCGGCGGACACCGCAAACTCTGGAAACACCATATATTTT,CASPADTANSGNTIYF
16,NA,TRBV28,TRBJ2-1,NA,TGTGCCAGCAGTCTTTCCCCCGGGACCCCCGGGAGTGAGCAGTTCTTC,CASSLSPGTPGSEQFF
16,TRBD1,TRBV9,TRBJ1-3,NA,TGTGCCAGCAGCGTAGTGGGACAGGGGGCAGGAAACACCATATATTTT,CASSVVGQGAGNTIYF
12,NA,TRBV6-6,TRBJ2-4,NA,TGTGCCAGCAGTTACCGGGGAGGCATTCAGTACTTC,CASSYRGGIQYF
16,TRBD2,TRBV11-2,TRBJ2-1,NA,TGTGCCAGCAGCTTAAGCGGGAGGGCCGGCTACAATGAGCAGTTCTTC,CASSLSGRAGYNEQFF
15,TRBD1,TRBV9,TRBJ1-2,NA,TGTGCCAGCAGCGCAGTGGACAGGGCTAGTTATGGCTACACCTTC,CASSAVDRASYGYTF
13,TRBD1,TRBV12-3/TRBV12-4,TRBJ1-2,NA,TGTGCCAGCAGTGCAGGGGGCGCGGGTGGCTACACCTTC,CASSAGGAGGYTF
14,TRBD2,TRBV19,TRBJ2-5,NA,TGTGCCAGTAGTATAAACGGGGGGACGAAGACCCAGTACTTC,CASSINGGTKTQYF
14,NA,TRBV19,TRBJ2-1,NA,TGTGCCAGTATGTCCCGGGATCTCACCAATGAGCAGTTCTTC,CASMSRDLTNEQFF
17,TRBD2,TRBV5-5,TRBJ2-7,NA,TGTGCCAGCAGCTTGGCCGAATGGCTAGCGGAGACCTACGAGCAGTACTTC,CASSLAEWLAETYEQYF
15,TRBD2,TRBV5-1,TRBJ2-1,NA,TGCGCCAGCAGCTTCGAACTAGCGGTCTACAATGAGCAGTTCTTC,CASSFELAVYNEQFF
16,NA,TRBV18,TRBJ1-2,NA,TGTGCCAGCTCACGAGGAAACAGGGCGATAGGCTATGGCTACACCTTC,CASSRGNRAIGYGYTF
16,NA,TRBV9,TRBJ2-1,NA,TGTGCCAGCAGCGTAGAAGGTAGCGGAACCTACAATGAGCAGTTCTTC,CASSVEGSGTYNEQFF
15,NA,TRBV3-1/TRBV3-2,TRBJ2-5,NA,TGTGCCAGCAGCCTGAGGGCCGGCAACCAAGAGACCCAGTACTTC,CASSLRAGNQETQYF
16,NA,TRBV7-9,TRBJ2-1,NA,TGTGCCAGCAGCTTAGTTCTTGGCGGTGCCTACAATGAGCAGTTCTTC,CASSLVLGGAYNEQFF